The TCR beta chain under discussion was sequenced for a study of identical twins' blood T cells (dated by TCRdb to about 2013). About the full investigation: Around 50 million Illumina reads were obtained across some 12 libraries, comprising six alpha-chain and six beta-chain libraries. Using next-generation sequencing, the study compared the TCR alpha and beta chain repertoires of three pairs of monozygous twins to assess how genetics influences repertoire formation. The study at large found these results: Independent studies were stated to be required to validate the proposed role of the TCRalpha J segment in MHC recognition during thymic selection. The number of shared CDR3 clonotypes between two donors was mainly determined by the product of their cloneset sizes, and twins did not clearly deviate from this trend. Twin pairs were reported to be markedly more alike in V gene usage than unrelated donors were, even when looking at non-selected out-of-frame TCRbeta clonotypes. Looking at the most abundant TCRbeta clonotypes, every donor had more CDR3 sequences in common with her twin than with unrelated donors. Because the twins were reared together, environmental influences could not be ruled out as the explanation for twin similarity.

The donors were six healthy women who made up three monozygous twin pairs. Each of the three twin pairs had been raised together, and the twins in each pair were thought likely to have encountered the same infectious agents and vaccines. TCR cDNA libraries were prepared from RNA that had been isolated from peripheral blood mononuclear cells. As to this clonotype: The clone's antigen remains unknown. Base-call qualities are not available, and no considerably larger clone is one nucleotide away.

The library was built by means of 5' RACE. Sequencing was carried out with an Illumina Genome Analyzer IIx. The RNA-based TCR cDNA libraries were made using a previously described protocol that was modified in several ways. To prevent cross-contamination, barcodes specific to each sample were added to both ends of every TCR cDNA library during cDNA synthesis and amplification. As for how the authors treated the data: Between about 90,000 and nearly 550,000 clonotypes were identified per individual, and about 2 to 3.6 million CDR3-containing reads were obtained per library. Reads with improper barcode index combinations were discarded, after which clonesets were built for each library with the MiTCR software. While assembling CDR3 clonotypes, MiTCR filtered or rescued low-quality reads and corrected PCR and sequencing errors. Artificial out-of-frame clonotypes were mapped to in-frame sequences, with one indel allowed in the CDR3, and then removed. V and J gene usage similarity between donors was measured as Jensen-Shannon divergence divided by mean entropy. Through fastp at Q25 and MiXCR, TCRdb rebuilt clones from the public reads, retaining in-frame beta chains. Each entry is one CDR3 protein sequence, shown with its most common DNA and genes. The V and J calls, along with clone size, are taken from TCRdb and not from the paper's own processing. For this sample there are 400,000 or so distinct CDR3 sequences; under 30% appear just once. Clones ranked in the top ten supply more than 5.5% of the sample.

The receptor was derived from a woman between 18 and 55 years old in good health. Sequencing was performed on PBMCs.

The DNA sequence is TGCGCCAGCAGCAGACCGGGACAGCTTAACACTGAAGCTTTCTTT. Its coded protein is CASSRPGQLNTEAFF. The chain was built from TRBV5-1 and TRBJ1-1, and 7 junction bases match TRBD1. For CDR1 and CDR2, the germline V gene lists SGHRS and YFSETQ. Germline trimming: 4 bases from V, 2 bases from J; junction bases outside gene matches: 8. The CDR3 runs 15 amino acids, cysteine and phenylalanine included. The only DNA kept is the CDR3, 45 bases in frame from the first base.